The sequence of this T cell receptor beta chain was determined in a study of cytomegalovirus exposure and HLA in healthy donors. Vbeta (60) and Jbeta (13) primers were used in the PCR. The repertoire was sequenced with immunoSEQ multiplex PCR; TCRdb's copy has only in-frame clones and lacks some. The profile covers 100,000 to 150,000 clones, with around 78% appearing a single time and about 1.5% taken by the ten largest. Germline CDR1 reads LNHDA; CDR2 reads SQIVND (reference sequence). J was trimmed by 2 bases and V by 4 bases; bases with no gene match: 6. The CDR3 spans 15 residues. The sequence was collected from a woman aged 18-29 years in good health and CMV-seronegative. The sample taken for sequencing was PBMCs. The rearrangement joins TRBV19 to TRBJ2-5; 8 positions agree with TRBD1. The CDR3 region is CASSTEWTGQETQYF. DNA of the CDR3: TGTGCCAGTAGTACTGAATGGACAGGGCAAGAGACCCAGTACTTC.